The T cell receptor beta chain under discussion was sequenced for a study of CD8 T cells in Susac syndrome. The germline CDR1 and CDR2 sequences are SGHDN and FVKESK. Deletions cut 3 bases from V and 2 bases from J, with 3 bases between. CDR3 length: 12 amino acids. When the RNA was reverse transcribed, random hexamers were used with an input of roughly 0.45 to 1 ug. TCRdb called the immunoSEQ multiplex PCR reads again in MiXCR, with one record for every CDR3 protein. The sample has about 200,000 distinct CDR3 sequences, 95% seen once; the top ten hold about 0.095%. The chain recombines TRBV14 with TRBJ2-3, with unresolved D. The receptor comes from a human donor in good health. The sequencing sample was made of CD4+ T cells from PBMCs. The CDR3 is CASSQNTDTQYF. CDR3 sequence (DNA): TGTGCCAGCAGCCAGAACACAGATACGCAGTATTTT.